This T cell receptor beta chain emerged from a study of shared clonotypes between healthy human individuals. CD45RA+ naive and CD45RA-negative memory subsets were separated from CD4+ cells. Germline trimming cut 0 bases from V and 2 bases from J; bases unmatched to any gene: 1. Germline V gives CDR1 SGDLS, CDR2 YYNGEE. This CDR3 has 15 residues. The table came from immunoSEQ multiplex PCR; TCRdb's copy has only in-frame clones and leaves some out. The sample carries about 2,500,000 clones, around 94% recorded once. A word on this clone: Its antigen is unidentified.

General study points: The genetic and exposure-history diversity represented was limited by few donors. Only blood samples were collected, and tissue repertoires likely differ.

The rearrangement links TRBV9 to TRBJ1-2, with 10 bases identical to TRBD1. The receptor was derived from a man younger than 30 in good health. The sample comprised naive CD4+ T cells sorted from blood. Subset of the sample: CD45RA+ positively selected. DNA for the CDR3: TGTGCCAGCAGCGTAGAGACAGGGGGCAACTATGGCTACACCTTC. Residues: CASSVETGGNYGYTF. Filled out from reference TRBV9 and TRBJ1-2, the complete variable domain reads DSGVTQTPKHLITATGQRVTLRCSPRSGDLSVYWYQQSLDQGLQFLIQYYNGEERAKGNILERFSAQQFPDLHSELNLSSLELGDSALYFCASSVETGGNYGYTFGSGTRLTVV.